The source of this TCR beta chain is a study of T-cell reconstitution after alpha-beta-depleted transplantation in children. Unique molecular identifiers were used in preparing the TCRbeta library. TCRdb independently ran MiXCR on the PCR reads; one entry per CDR3 protein. The profile covers approximately 500,000 distinct CDR3 sequences, with roughly a tenth appearing a single time and just over 2% taken by the ten largest. V shed 1 base and J 1 base; nucleotides not matched to a gene: 3. CDR3 size: 16 residues. In its sample, this clonotype was seen a few times. The specimen comprised PBMCs, sampled before TCRalphabeta/CD19-depleted stem cell transplant. The origin of this receptor is a child aged 2 to 9 with inherited bone marrow failure, due to receive a stem cell transplant. The chain joins TRBV12-3 or TRBV12-4 to TRBJ2-3, with 9 bases matching TRBD2. The DNA of the CDR3 is TGTGCCAGCAGTTTAGGACTAGCGGATGGCACAGATACGCAGTATTTT. Translated, it gives CASSLGLADGTDTQYF.